The rows below give T cell receptor beta chains drawn from one sample of a study of long-term antiretroviral therapy in people with HIV. Sequencing was performed with immunoSEQ multiplex PCR; in TCRdb, only in-frame clones are kept and a portion is missing. The sample lists 25,000 to 30,000 clones, roughly 90% occurring once. The specimen was unsorted PBMCs, collected 0.5 years after starting antiretroviral therapy. These receptor sequences come from a woman younger than 35 with HIV. Both conserved end residues are trimmed from each CDR3.

J gene,V gene,CDR3 protein
TRBJ2-1,TRBV7-3,ASSLGDLGTANNEQF
TRBJ1-4,TRBV27,ASSPREPGNEKLF
TRBJ2-2,TRBV15,ATSRFPENTGELF
TRBJ2-7,TRBV5-1,ASSLSSSGSYEQY
TRBJ1-3,TRBV9,ASSVNSPLTGNTIY
TRBJ2-1,TRBV29-1,SVDGSGRDYNEQF
TRBJ2-7,TRBV7-8,ASSFLLGGAPHEQY
TRBJ2-7,TRBV11-3,ASSRDPSSYEQY
TRBJ2-1,TRBV6-1,ASSSDRGAYNEQF
TRBJ2-7,TRBV7-9,ASSSHQTSGTAYEQY
TRBJ1-6,TRBV6-1,ASSEVGTGNSPLH
TRBJ2-7,TRBV2,ASSAGRVSYEQY
TRBJ1-2,TRBV27,ASSFNIQTYGYT
TRBJ2-5,TRBV6-5,ASSYSVGQETQY
TRBJ1-2,TRBV27,ASSFSRGDYGYT
TRBJ2-7,TRBV7-6,ASSRGGTLSSYEQY